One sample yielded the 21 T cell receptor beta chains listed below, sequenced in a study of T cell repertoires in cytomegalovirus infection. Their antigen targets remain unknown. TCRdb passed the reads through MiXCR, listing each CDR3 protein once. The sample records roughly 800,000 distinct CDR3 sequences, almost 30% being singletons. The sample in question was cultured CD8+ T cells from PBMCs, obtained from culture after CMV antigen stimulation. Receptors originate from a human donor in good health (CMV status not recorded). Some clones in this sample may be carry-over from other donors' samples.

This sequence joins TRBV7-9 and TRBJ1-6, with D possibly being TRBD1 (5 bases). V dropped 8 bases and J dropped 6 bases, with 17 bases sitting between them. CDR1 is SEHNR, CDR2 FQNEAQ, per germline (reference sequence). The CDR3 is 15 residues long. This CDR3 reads CASQTSGTFNSPLHF. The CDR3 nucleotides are TGTGCCAGCCAAACTTCCGGGACCTTTAATTCACCCCTCCACTTT.

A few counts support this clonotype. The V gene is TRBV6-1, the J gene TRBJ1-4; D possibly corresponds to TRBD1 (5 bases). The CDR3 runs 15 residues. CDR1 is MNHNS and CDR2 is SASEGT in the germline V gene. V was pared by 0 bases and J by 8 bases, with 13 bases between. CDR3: CASSEAGTSGEKLFF. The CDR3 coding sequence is TGTGCCAGCAGTGAAGCCGGGACTTCAGGAGAAAAACTGTTTTTT.

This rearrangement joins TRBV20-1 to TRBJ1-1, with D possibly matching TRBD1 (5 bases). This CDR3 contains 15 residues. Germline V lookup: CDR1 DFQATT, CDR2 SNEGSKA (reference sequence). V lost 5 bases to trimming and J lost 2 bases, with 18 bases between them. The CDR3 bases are TGCAGTGCTCCTGGGTGGGGCAGGAGAAACACTGAAGCTTTCTTT. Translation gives CSAPGWGRRNTEAFF.

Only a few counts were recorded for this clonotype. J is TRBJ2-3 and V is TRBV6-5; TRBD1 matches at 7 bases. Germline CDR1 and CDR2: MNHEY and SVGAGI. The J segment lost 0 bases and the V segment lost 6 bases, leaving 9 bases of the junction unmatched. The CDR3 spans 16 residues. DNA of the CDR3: TGTGCCAGCAGGACGAAGGGGACAGCTAGCACAGATACGCAGTATTTT. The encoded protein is CASRTKGTASTDTQYF.

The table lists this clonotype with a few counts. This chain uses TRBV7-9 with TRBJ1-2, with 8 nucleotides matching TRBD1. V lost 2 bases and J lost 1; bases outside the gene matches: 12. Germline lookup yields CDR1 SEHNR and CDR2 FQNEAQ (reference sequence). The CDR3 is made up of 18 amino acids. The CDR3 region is CASSLLLAGGTSNYGYTF. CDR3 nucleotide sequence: TGTGCCAGCAGCTTATTGTTGGCAGGGGGCACCAGTAACTATGGCTACACCTTC. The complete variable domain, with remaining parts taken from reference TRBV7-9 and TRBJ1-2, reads DTGVSQNPRHKITKRGQNVTFRCDPISEHNRLYWYRQTLGQGPEFLTYFQNEAQLEKSRLLSDRFSAERPKGSFSTLEIQRTEQGDSAMYLCASSLLLAGGTSNYGYTFGSGTRLTVV.

The CDR3 region has the DNA TGCGCCAGCAGCTTGGTTGGGGACCTGAACACTGAAGCTTTCTTT. Amino acids: CASSLVGDLNTEAFF. The chain combines TRBV5-1 with TRBJ1-1, with a weak D call TRBD1 (5 bases). Trimming removed 0 bases from V and 0 bases from J, with 9 bases in between. The germline V gene has CDR1 SGHRS and CDR2 YFSETQ. The CDR3 totals 15 residues.

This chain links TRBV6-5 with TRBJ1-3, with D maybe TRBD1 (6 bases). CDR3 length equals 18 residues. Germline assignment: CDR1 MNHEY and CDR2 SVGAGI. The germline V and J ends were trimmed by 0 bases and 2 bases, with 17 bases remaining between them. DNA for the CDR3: TGTGCCAGCAGTTACTCGATTGAATTCTGGGACACTGGAAACACCATATATTTT. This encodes CASSYSIEFWDTGNTIYF.

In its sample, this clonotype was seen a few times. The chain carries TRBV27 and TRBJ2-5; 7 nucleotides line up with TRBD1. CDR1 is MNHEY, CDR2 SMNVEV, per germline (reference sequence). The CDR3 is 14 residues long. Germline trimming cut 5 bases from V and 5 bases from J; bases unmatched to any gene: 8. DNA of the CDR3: TGTGCCAGCAGTAGGGGGATGACAGGGGAGACCCAGTACTTC. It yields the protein CASSRGMTGETQYF.

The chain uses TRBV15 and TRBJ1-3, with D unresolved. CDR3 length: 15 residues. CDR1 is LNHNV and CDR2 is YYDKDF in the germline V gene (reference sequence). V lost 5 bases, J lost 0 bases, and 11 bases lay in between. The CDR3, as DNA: TGTGCCACCAGCGACGACCTGAGCTCTGGAAACACCATATATTTT. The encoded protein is CATSDDLSSGNTIYF.

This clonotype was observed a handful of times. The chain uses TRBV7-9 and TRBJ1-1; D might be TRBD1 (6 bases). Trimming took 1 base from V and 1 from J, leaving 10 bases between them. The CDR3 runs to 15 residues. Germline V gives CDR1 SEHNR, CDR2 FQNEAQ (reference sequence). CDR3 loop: CASSLGGTTNTEAFF. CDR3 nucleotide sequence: TGTGCCAGCAGCTTAGGTGGGACAACGAACACTGAAGCTTTCTTT.

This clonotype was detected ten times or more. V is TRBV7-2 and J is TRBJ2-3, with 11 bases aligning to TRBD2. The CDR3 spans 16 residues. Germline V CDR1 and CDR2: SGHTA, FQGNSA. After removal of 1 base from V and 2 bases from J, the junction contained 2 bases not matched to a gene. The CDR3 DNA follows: TGTGCCAGCAGCTTAGTAGCGGGGGGGTACACAGATACGCAGTATTTT. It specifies CASSLVAGGYTDTQYF.

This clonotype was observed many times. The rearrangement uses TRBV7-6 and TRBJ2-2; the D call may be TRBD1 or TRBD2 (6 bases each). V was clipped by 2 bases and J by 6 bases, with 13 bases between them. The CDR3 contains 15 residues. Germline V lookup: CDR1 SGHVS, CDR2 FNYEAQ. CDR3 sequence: CASSLSRGGPGELFF. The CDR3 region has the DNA TGTGCCAGCAGCTTATCTAGAGGGGGGCCCGGGGAGCTGTTTTTT. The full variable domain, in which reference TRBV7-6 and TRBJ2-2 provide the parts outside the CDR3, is GAGVSQSPRYKVTKRGQDVALRCDPISGHVSLYWYRQALGQGPEFLTYFNYEAQQDKSGLPNDRFSAERPEGSISTLTIQRTEQRDSAMYRCASSLSRGGPGELFFGEGSRLTVL.

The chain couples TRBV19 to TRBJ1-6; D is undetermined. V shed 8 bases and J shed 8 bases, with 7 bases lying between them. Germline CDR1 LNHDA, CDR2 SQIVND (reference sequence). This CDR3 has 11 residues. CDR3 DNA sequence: TGTGCCAGTGGCCGGTATTCACCCCTCCACTTT. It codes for CASGRYSPLHF. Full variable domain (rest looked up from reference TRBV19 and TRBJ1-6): DGGITQSPKYLFRKEGQNVTLSCEQNLNHDAMYWYRQDPGQGLRLIYYSQIVNDFQKGDIAEGYSVSREKKESFPLTVTSAQKNPTAFYLCASGRYSPLHFGNGTRLTVT.

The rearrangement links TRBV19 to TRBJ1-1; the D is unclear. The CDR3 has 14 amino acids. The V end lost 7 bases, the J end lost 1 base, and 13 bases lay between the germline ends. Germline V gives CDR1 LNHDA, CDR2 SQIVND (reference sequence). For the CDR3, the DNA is TGTGCCAGTACTTTCGGACCTCAGAACACTGAAGCTTTCTTT. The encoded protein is CASTFGPQNTEAFF.

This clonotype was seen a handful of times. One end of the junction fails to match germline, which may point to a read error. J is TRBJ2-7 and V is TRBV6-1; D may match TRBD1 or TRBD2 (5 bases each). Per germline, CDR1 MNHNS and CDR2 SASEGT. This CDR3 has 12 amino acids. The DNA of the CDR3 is TGTGCCACCGGACCCTCCCGGGACGGAGGCCGCTTC. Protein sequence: CATGPSRDGGRF.

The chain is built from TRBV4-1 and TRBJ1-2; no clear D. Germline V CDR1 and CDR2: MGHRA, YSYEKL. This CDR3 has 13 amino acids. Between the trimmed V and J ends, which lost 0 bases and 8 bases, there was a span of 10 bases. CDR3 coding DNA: TGCGCCAGCAGCCAAGAAGGGAGGGAAGGCTACACCTTC. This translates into CASSQEGREGYTF.

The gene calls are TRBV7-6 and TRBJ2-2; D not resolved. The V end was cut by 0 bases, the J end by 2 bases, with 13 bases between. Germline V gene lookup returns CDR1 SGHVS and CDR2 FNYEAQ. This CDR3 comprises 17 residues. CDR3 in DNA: TGTGCCAGCAGCTTAGCGATTGGCCTCGTCAACACCGGGGAGCTGTTTTTT. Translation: CASSLAIGLVNTGELFF.

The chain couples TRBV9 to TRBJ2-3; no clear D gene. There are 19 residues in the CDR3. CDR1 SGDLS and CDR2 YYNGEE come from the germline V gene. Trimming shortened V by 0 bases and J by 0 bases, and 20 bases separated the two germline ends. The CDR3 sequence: CASSVVSSLIGSSTDTQYF. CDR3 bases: TGTGCCAGCAGCGTAGTGTCCTCCCTTATCGGTTCTAGCACAGATACGCAGTATTTT. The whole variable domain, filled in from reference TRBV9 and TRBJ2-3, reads DSGVTQTPKHLITATGQRVTLRCSPRSGDLSVYWYQQSLDQGLQFLIQYYNGEERAKGNILERFSAQQFPDLHSELNLSSLELGDSALYFCASSVVSSLIGSSTDTQYFGPGTRLTVL.

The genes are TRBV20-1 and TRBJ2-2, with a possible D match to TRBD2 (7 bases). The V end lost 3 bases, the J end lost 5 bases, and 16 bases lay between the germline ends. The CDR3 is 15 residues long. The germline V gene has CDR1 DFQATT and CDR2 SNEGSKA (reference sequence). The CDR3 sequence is CSASACGGSTGELFF. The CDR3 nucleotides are TGCAGTGCTAGTGCTTGCGGGGGCTCGACCGGGGAGCTGTTTTTT.

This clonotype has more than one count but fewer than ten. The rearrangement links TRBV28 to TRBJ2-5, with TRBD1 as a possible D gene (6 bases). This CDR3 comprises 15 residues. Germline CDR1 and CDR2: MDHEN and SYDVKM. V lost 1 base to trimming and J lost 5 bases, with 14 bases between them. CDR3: CASSLSQGRLETQYF. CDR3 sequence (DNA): TGTGCCAGCAGTTTATCACAGGGCCGTCTGGAGACCCAGTACTTC.

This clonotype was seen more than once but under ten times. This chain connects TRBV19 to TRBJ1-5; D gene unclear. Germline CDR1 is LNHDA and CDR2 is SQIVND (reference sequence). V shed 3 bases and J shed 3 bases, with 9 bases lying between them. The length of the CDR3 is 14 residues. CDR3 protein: CASSIIGVNQPQHF. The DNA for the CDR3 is TGTGCCAGTAGTATTATCGGGGTCAATCAGCCCCAGCATTTT. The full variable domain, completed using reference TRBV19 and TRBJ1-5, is DGGITQSPKYLFRKEGQNVTLSCEQNLNHDAMYWYRQDPGQGLRLIYYSQIVNDFQKGDIAEGYSVSREKKESFPLTVTSAQKNPTAFYLCASSIIGVNQPQHFGDGTRLSIL.